These 8 T cell receptor beta chains share one sample of origin, sequenced in a study of Tregs in tolerant kidney transplant recipients. TCRdb's copy holds only in-frame clones and misses some; the assay was immunoSEQ multiplex PCR. The sample has over 85,000 clones, approximately 94% seen once. The material was CD4+ T cells from blood, obtained before the transplant. The receptor source for this set is a human donor who received a combined kidney and bone marrow transplant.

The genes are TRBV15 and TRBJ2-1; maybe TRBD2 (6 bases). This CDR3 is built from 16 residues. CDR1 is LNHNV, CDR2 YYDKDF, per germline (reference sequence). With 0 bases removed from V and 2 bases from J, the gap between germline ends came to 11 bases. The CDR3 bases are TGTGCCACCAGCAGAGACCTCTCGGGAGCCTACAATGAGCAGTTCTTC. Translated: CATSRDLSGAYNEQFF.

The V and J genes are TRBV27 and TRBJ1-2; a weak D match, TRBD1 (6 bases). Germline assignment: CDR1 MNHEY and CDR2 SMNVEV (reference sequence). The CDR3 extends over 15 amino acids. V lost 10 bases and J lost 4, with 22 bases in between. The CDR3 sequence: CATAPRQDPPYGYTF. In DNA form, the CDR3 reads TGTGCCACCGCCCCCCGACAGGATCCTCCCTATGGCTACACCTTC.

The chain couples TRBV7-2 to TRBJ2-3; D gene ambiguous. The CDR3 has 14 amino acids. The germline CDR1 and CDR2 sequences are SGHTA and FQGNSA. The V gene lost 1 base and the J gene lost 0 bases, with 5 bases spanning the gap. The CDR3 protein is CASSLVRSTDTQYF. CDR3 DNA: TGTGCCAGCAGCTTAGTACGGAGCACAGATACGCAGTATTTT.

The V call is TRBV18, the J call TRBJ1-2; D ambiguous. This CDR3 has 10 residues. The V end lost 5 bases, the J end lost 8 bases, and 6 bases lay between the germline ends. CDR1 is KGHSH, CDR2 LQKENI, per germline. CDR3 DNA sequence: TGTGCCAGCTCAGGTGGCGGCTACACCTTC. Protein: CASSGGGYTF.

The rearrangement joins TRBV19 to TRBJ2-2, with TRBD2 identical over 8 bases. With 4 bases clipped from V and 2 bases from J, the junction kept 3 bases outside the gene matches. CDR1 and CDR2 (germline): LNHDA, SQIVND (reference sequence). This CDR3 region has 15 residues. In nucleotides, the CDR3 is TGTGCCAGTAGTAGCGGGAGGCATAACACCGGGGAGCTGTTTTTT. Translation gives CASSSGRHNTGELFF.

The count of this clone is one. This chain joins TRBV6-5 and TRBJ1-5; 9 nucleotides agree with TRBD1. This CDR3 spans 15 amino acids. V dropped 2 bases and J dropped 2; count of bases not matched to a gene: 1. The germline gives CDR1 MNHEY, CDR2 SVGAGI. CDR3: CASSYRDRGNQPQHF. The CDR3 bases are TGTGCCAGCAGTTACAGGGACAGGGGCAATCAGCCCCAGCATTTT.

The chain combines TRBV6-4 with TRBJ2-3; D call uncertain. The CDR3 is made up of 15 amino acids. Germline CDR1 and CDR2: MRHNA and SNTAGT. With 0 bases removed from V and 0 bases from J, the gap between germline ends came to 7 bases. The CDR3 DNA is TGTGCCAGCAGTGACTCGGGCGCTAGCACAGATACGCAGTATTTT. Amino acid sequence: CASSDSGASTDTQYF.

J is TRBJ1-5 and V is TRBV7-2, with a tentative D call TRBD1 (6 bases). The CDR3 extends over 15 amino acids. Between the trimmed V and J ends, which lost 4 bases and 6 bases, there was a span of 16 bases. Germline V gene data show CDR1 as SGHTA and CDR2 as FQGNSA. The CDR3 DNA reads as TGTGCCAGCAGCTCCCGAAGGGGGGGAATTCAGCCCCAGCATTTT. Translation: CASSSRRGGIQPQHF.